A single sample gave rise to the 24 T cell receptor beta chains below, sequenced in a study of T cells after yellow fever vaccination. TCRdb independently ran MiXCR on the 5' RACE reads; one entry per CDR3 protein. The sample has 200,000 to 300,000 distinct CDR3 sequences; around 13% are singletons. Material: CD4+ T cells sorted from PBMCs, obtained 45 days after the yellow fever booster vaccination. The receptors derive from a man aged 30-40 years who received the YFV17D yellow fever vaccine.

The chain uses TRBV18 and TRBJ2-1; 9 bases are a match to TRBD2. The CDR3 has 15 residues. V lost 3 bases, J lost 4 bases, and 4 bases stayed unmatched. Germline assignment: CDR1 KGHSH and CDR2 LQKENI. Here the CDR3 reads CASSPLAGQYNEQFF. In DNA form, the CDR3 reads TGTGCCAGCTCACCCCTAGCGGGACAGTACAATGAGCAGTTCTTC. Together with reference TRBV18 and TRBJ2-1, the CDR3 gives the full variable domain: NAGVMQNPRHLVRRRGQEARLRCSPMKGHSHVYWYRQLPEEGLKFMVYLQKENIIDESGMPKERFSAEFPKEGPSILRIQQVVRGDSAAYFCASSPLAGQYNEQFFGPGTRLTVL.

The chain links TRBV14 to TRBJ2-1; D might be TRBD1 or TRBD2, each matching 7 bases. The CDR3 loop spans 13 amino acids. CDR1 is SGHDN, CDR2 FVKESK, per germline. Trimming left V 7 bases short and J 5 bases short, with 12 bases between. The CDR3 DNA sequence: TGTGCCAGCACCAGGGGGGGCCACAATGAGCAGTTCTTC. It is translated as CASTRGGHNEQFF.

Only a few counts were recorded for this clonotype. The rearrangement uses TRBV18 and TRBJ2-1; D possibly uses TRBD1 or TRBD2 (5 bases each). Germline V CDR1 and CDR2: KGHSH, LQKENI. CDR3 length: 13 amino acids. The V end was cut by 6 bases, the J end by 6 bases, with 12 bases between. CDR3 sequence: CASSGTIGNEQFF. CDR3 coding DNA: TGTGCCAGCTCCGGGACCATCGGCAATGAGCAGTTCTTC.

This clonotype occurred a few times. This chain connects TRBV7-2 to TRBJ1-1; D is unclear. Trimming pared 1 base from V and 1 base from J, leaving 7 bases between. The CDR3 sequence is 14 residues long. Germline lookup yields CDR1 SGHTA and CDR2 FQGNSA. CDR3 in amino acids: CASSLGMGNTEAFF. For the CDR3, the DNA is TGTGCCAGCAGCTTAGGGATGGGGAACACTGAAGCTTTCTTT.

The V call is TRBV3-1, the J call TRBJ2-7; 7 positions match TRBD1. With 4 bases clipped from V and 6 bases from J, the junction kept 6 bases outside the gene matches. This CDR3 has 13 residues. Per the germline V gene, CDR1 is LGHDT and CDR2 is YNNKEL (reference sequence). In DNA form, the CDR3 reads TGTGCCAGCAGCCCCCGACAGGGTTCCGAGCAGTACTTC. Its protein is CASSPRQGSEQYF.

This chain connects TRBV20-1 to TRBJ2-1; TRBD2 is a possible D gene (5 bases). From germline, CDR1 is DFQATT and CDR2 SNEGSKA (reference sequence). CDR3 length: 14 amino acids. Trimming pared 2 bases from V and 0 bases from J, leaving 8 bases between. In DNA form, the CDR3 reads TGCAGTGCTAGACCGGGAATCTCCTACAATGAGCAGTTCTTC. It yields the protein CSARPGISYNEQFF.

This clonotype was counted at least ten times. The CDR3: CASSSLGVNTEAFF. The DNA for the CDR3 is TGTGCCAGCTCATCCCTAGGGGTCAACACTGAAGCTTTCTTT. The chain carries TRBV18 and TRBJ1-1; tentative D call: TRBD1 (5 bases). Germline CDR1 is KGHSH and CDR2 is LQKENI. The germline V and J ends were trimmed by 5 bases and 2 bases, with 12 bases remaining between them. This CDR3 is 14 amino acids long.

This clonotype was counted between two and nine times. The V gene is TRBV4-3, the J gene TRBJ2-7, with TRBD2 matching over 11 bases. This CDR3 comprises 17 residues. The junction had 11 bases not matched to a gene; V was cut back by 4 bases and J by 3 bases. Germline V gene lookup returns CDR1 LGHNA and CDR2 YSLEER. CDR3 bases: TGCGCCAGCAGCCGAGGGACTAGCGGTAGCTGGGACTACGAGCAGTACTTC. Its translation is CASSRGTSGSWDYEQYF.

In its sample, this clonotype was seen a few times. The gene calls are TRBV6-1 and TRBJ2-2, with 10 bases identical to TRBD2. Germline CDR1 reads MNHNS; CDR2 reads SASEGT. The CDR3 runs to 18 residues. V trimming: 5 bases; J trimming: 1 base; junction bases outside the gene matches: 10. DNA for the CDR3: TGTGCCAGCAGTCGGAGGACTAGCGGACAGATGAACACCGGGGAGCTGTTTTTT. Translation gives CASSRRTSGQMNTGELFF.

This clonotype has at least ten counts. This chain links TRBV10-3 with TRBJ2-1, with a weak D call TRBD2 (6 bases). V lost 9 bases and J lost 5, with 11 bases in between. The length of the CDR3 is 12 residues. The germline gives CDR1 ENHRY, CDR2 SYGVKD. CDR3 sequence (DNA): TGTGCCATTCAGCGGGCCAACAATGAGCAGTTCTTC. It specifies CAIQRANNEQFF.

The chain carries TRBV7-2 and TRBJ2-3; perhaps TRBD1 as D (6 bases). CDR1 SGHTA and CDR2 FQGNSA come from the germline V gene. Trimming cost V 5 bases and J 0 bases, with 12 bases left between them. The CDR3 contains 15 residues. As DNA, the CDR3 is TGTGCCAGCAGCCCCATGGGGGCCAGCACAGATACGCAGTATTTT. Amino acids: CASSPMGASTDTQYF.

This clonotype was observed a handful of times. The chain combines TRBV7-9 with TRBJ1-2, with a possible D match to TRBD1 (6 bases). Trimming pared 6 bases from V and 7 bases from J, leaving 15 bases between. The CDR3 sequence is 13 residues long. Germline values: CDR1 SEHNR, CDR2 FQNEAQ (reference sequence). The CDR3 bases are TGTGCCAGCAGTCTGGCTACAGGGTTTGGCTACACCTTC. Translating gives CASSLATGFGYTF.

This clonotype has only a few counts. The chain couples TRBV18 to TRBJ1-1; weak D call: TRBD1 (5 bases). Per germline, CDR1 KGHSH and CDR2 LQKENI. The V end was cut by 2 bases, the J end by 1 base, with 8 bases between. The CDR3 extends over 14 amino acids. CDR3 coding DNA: TGTGCCAGCTCACCAGGGGCCCAGAACACTGAAGCTTTCTTT. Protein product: CASSPGAQNTEAFF.

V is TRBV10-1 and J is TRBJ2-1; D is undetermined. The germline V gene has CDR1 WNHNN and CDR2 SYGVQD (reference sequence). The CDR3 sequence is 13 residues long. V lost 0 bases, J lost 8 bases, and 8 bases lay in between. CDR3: CASSESPFHEQFF. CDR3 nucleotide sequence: TGCGCCAGCAGTGAGTCCCCCTTCCATGAGCAGTTCTTC.

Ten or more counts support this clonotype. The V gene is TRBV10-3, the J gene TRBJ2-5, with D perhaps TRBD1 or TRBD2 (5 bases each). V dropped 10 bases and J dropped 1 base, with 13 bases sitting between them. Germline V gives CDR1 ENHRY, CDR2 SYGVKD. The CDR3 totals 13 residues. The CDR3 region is CATRPGPQETQYF. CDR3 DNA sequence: TGTGCCACAAGACCGGGGCCCCAAGAGACCCAGTACTTC.

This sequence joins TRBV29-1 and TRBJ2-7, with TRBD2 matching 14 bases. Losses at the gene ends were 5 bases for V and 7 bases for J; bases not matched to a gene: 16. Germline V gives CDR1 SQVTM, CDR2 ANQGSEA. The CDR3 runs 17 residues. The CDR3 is CSVSPTSGRAALDEQYF. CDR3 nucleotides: TGCAGCGTTTCACCGACTAGCGGGAGGGCCGCCCTTGATGAGCAGTACTTC.

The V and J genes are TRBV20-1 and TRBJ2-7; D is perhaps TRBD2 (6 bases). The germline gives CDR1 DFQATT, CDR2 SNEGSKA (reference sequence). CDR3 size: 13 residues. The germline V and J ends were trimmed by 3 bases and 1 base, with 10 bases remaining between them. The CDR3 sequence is CSASSSASYEQYF. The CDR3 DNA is TGCAGTGCTAGCTCTAGCGCTTCCTACGAGCAGTACTTC.

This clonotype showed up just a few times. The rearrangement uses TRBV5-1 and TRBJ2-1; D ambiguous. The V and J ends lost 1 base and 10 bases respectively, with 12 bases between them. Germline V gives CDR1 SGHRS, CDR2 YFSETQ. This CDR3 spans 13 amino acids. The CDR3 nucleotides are TGCGCCAGCAGCTTGCAATCTAACGGGGAGCAGTTCTTC. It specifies CASSLQSNGEQFF.

The CDR3 bases are TGCGCCAGCAGCTTGGCCGGGGCTAATCAGCCCCAGCATTTT. It codes for CASSLAGANQPQHF. The rearrangement links TRBV5-1 to TRBJ1-5; weak D call: TRBD1 (5 bases). The length of the CDR3 is 14 residues. V dropped 0 bases and J dropped 4 bases, with 8 bases sitting between them. Germline loops: CDR1 SGHRS, CDR2 YFSETQ.

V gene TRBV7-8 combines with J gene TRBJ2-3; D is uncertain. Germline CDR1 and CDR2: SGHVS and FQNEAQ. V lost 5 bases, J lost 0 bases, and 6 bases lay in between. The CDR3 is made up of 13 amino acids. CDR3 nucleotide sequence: TGTGCCAGCAGCGAAGGGAGCACAGATACGCAGTATTTT. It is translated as CASSEGSTDTQYF.

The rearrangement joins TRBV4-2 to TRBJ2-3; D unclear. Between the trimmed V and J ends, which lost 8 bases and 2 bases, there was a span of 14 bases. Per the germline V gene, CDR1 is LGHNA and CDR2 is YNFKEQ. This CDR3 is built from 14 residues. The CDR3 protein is CASSEGRTTDTQYF. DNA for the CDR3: TGTGCCAGCTCTGAAGGGCGGACCACAGATACGCAGTATTTT.

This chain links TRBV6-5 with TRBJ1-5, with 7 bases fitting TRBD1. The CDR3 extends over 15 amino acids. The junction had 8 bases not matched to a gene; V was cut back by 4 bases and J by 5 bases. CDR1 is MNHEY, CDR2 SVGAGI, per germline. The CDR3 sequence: CASSSRQGFHQPQHF. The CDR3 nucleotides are TGTGCCAGCAGTTCCCGACAGGGCTTTCATCAGCCCCAGCATTTT.

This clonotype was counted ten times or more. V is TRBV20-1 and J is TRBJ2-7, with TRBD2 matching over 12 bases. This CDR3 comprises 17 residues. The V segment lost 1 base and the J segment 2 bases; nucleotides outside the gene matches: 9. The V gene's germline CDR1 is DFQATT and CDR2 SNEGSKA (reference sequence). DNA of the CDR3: TGCAGTGCTAGAGCCGTCAGGACTAGCGGGATGACCTACGAGCAGTACTTC. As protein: CSARAVRTSGMTYEQYF.

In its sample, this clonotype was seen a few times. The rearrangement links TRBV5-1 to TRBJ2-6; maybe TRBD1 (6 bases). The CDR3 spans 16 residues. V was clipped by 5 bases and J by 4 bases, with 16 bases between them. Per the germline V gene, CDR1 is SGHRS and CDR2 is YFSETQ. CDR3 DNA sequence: TGCGCCAGCAGACAGGGTGTTGCCTCCGGGGCCAACGTCCTGACTTTC. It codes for CASRQGVASGANVLTF.